This T cell receptor (beta chain) was sequenced in a study of molecular identifiers for immune sequencing clone quantification. General study results and limits: Even with some 960,000 naive cells present, spiked Jurkat TCR RNA from one cell was reportedly detectable.

Details on this clonotype: Its antigen is undetermined.

TCR libraries were built in bulk with a published protocol and specific TCR primers. TCRdb re-called the PCR reads with MiXCR, one entry per CDR3 protein. The sample has roughly 630,000 distinct CDR3 sequences; around 25% are singletons. Specimen: naive CD8+ T cells from blood, with Jurkat cell RNA spiked in. The subset denotes: FACS-sorted CD8+CD4-CCR7+CD45RA+ naive T cells. This TCR was sampled from a human donor in good health. Some libraries in this study had Jurkat cell RNA spiked in.

The DNA of the CDR3 is TGTGCCTGGAGTGTGTCTTTGACCTACGAGCAGTACTTC. As protein: CAWSVSLTYEQYF. V and J are TRBV30 and TRBJ2-7; D remains unclear. V was cut by 0 bases and J by 2 bases, with 8 bases left in between. The CDR3 runs 13 residues. Germline CDR1 reads GTSNPN; CDR2 reads SVGIG (reference sequence).